The next 9 T cell receptor beta chains were all read from a single sample in a study of blood T cell repertoires in COVID-19. Some clones are missing from TCRdb's copy, which holds only in-frame ones; the method was immunoSEQ multiplex PCR. The sample shows about 180,000 clones, 80% to 90% of them seen only once. Sequenced: peripheral blood. These receptors all come from a man over 45 with active or convalescent COVID-19.

This clone came up once. The chain employs TRBV4-3 and TRBJ1-1; 7 bases align to TRBD1. Trimming removed 1 base from V and 8 bases from J; junction bases left unmatched: 7. The CDR3 contains 14 residues. Per germline, CDR1 LGHNA and CDR2 YSLEER. Here the CDR3 reads CASSQAGTENEAFF. In nucleotides, the CDR3 is TGCGCCAGCAGCCAAGCCGGGACAGAAAACGAAGCTTTCTTT.

CDR3 DNA sequence: TGTGCCACCAGTGATCGCACCGGACAGGGATTAGATACGCAGTATTTT. Encoded protein: CATSDRTGQGLDTQYF. This rearrangement joins TRBV24-1 to TRBJ2-3; 8 bases are a match to TRBD1. V was pared by 3 bases and J by 5 bases, with 9 bases of the junction left unmatched. The germline CDR1 and CDR2 sequences are KGHDR and SFDVKD. The CDR3 runs 16 residues.

This chain connects TRBV29-1 to TRBJ2-3; TRBD1 aligns across 7 bases. Germline V gene data show CDR1 as SQVTM and CDR2 as ANQGSEA. V shed 5 bases and J 0 bases; nucleotides not matched to a gene: 5. The CDR3 sequence is 14 residues long. The CDR3 DNA sequence: TGCAGCGTTAAACAGGGGTCTAGCACAGATACGCAGTATTTT. Its translation: CSVKQGSSTDTQYF.

This chain joins TRBV15 and TRBJ1-2; 12 nucleotides line up with TRBD1. The CDR3 runs 16 residues. Unmatched junction bases numbered 10, after V lost 11 bases and J lost 0 bases. CDR1 is LNHNV, CDR2 YYDKDF, per germline (reference sequence). CDR3 in amino acids: CAVHPGQGAPNYGYTF. The CDR3 nucleotides are TGTGCCGTACACCCGGGACAGGGGGCTCCTAACTATGGCTACACCTTC.

The chain joins TRBV6-6 to TRBJ1-2, with 8 bases that match TRBD1. The CDR3 runs 15 residues. The germline V gene encodes CDR1 MNHNY and CDR2 SVGAGI (reference sequence). V gave up 0 bases and J gave up 6 bases; unmatched junction bases: 6. The CDR3 loop is CASSYSLTGEDGYTF. CDR3 nucleotide sequence: TGTGCCAGCAGTTACTCCCTGACAGGGGAGGATGGCTACACCTTC.

The chain uses TRBV12-3 or TRBV12-4 and TRBJ1-2; the match to TRBD1 covers 9 bases. V gave up 5 bases and J gave up 6 bases; unmatched junction bases: 4. The CDR3 consists of 13 residues. CDR3 loop: CASSRRTGDGYTF. In nucleotides, the CDR3 is TGTGCCAGCAGTAGAAGGACAGGGGATGGCTACACCTTC.

This chain uses TRBV7-6 with TRBJ2-7; a weak D match, TRBD2 (6 bases). The CDR3 is 15 amino acids. Germline assignment: CDR1 SGHVS and CDR2 FNYEAQ. V shed 1 base and J shed 0 bases, with 10 bases lying between them. The DNA of the CDR3 is TGTGCCAGCAGCTTAGGAGCGGGCACCTCCTACGAGCAGTACTTC. Protein sequence: CASSLGAGTSYEQYF.

The CDR3 protein is CASSPGLAGGPGWQYF. The CDR3 DNA reads as TGTGCCAGCTCACCAGGACTAGCGGGGGGGCCAGGGTGGCAGTACTTC. The rearrangement joins TRBV18 to TRBJ2-7; TRBD2 matches 15 bases. The CDR3 is 16 amino acids. V dropped 2 bases and J dropped 9; count of bases not matched to a gene: 8. CDR1 and CDR2 from the germline V gene are KGHSH and LQKENI.

The table lists this clone with many counts. The chain couples TRBV5-5 to TRBJ2-3; D remains ambiguous. Germline CDR1 is SGHKS and CDR2 is YYEKEE (reference sequence). The CDR3 sequence is 13 residues long. Trimming shortened V by 1 base and J by 1 base, and 4 bases separated the two germline ends. The CDR3 nucleotides read TGTGCCAGCAGCTTGCAGGGCACAGATACGCAGTATTTT. It codes for CASSLQGTDTQYF.